These T cell receptor beta chains were read from a single sample in a study of shared clonotypes between healthy human individuals. Profiling relied on immunoSEQ multiplex PCR, and the TCRdb table lists in-frame clones only, not all of them. This sample carries 650,000 to 800,000 clones, about 92% of them seen once, and the ten largest clones take 24%. Sequencing was performed on naive CD8+ T cells sorted from blood. These receptors were taken from a man aged 25 to 45 in good health. Each CDR3 is given without its conserved first and last residue. The order of the fields is D gene, V gene, CDR3 protein. The D gene is left open where the match is weak.

NA	TRBV28	ASSLSFGNEQF
NA	TRBV5-1	ASSFGKGSTIY
NA	TRBV27	ASGEYRVNQPQH
TRBD1	TRBV7-9	ASSPGQGGDEQY
NA	TRBV6-1	AMTAAWNEQY
NA	TRBV11-1	ASSLGPRTEAF
NA	TRBV20-1	SARNNEQF
TRBD1	TRBV29-1	SATTQGAYEQY
TRBD1	TRBV27	ASSPTGFAKTQY
TRBD1	TRBV7-9	ASSSRTGPPYNEQF
NA	TRBV7-7	ASSLESGNEQF
TRBD1	TRBV19	ASSNLRDRPNTEAF
NA	TRBV6-5	ASRHSGLEYEKLF
TRBD1	TRBV9	ASSVEQGDEQY
TRBD1	TRBV7-7	ASSPTIPGGLGGNTIY
TRBD2	TRBV7-8	ASSVRGETDTQY
NA	TRBV28	ASSLRGSSTEAF
TRBD2	TRBV6-5	ASSSEAGGPTDTQY
TRBD1	TRBV18	ASSLPTGGFKNIQY
NA	TRBV2	ASSLAKADTQY
TRBD1	TRBV2	ASSDDRGQGETQY
TRBD2	TRBV7-8	ASSFELGRLAQTDTQY
NA	TRBV9	ASSVEGTYSYEQY
TRBD1	TRBV29-1	SVVGGTGGDEVAAF
TRBD1	TRBV4-3	ASSLGTGTETQY
NA	TRBV30	AWSLTDTGELF
NA	TRBV12-2	ASRPGYLEENEQF
NA	TRBV7-9	ASITTLGLNTEAF
TRBD2	TRBV9	ASSVGTSGGDTDTQY
TRBD2	TRBV27	ASSFLAGQRAYEQY
NA	TRBV9	ASSVGSGPTGELF
NA	TRBV27	ASGFQETQY
NA	TRBV11-2	ASSLRTLAKNIQY
NA	TRBV10-3	AISEGTTNTGELF
NA	TRBV5-1	ASSLLGGNTQPQH
NA	TRBV29-1	SASETGELF
NA	TRBV7-3	ASSSHGGDYGYT
TRBD2	TRBV4-3	ASSQDPSGRAGSGELF
NA	TRBV7-7	ASSLGTDYNEQF
NA	TRBV28	ASSYRDGYEQY
NA	TRBV10-3	AIRSLGSDTQY
NA	TRBV13	ASSLGLSSIGEQY
NA	TRBV30	AWEQGLGTDNEQF